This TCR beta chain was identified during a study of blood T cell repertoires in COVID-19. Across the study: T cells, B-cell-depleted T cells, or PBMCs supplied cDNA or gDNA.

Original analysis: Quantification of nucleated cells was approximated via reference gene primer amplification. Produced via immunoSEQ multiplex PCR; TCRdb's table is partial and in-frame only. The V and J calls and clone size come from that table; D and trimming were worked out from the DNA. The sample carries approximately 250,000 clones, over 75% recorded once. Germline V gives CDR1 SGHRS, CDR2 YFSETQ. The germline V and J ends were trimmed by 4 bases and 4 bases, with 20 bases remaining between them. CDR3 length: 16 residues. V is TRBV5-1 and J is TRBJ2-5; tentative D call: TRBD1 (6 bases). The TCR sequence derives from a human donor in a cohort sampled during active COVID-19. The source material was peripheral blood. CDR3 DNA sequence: TGCGCCAGCAGCCGCTGGGGGCAGGGTGGAGGAGAGACCCAGTACTTC. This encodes CASSRWGQGGGETQYF.